This TCR beta chain was captured by sequencing in a study of circulating CD8 cells and anti-PD-1 response in melanoma. The QIAseq Immune Repertoire TCR panel built the libraries from 15 ng of total RNA. TCRdb re-analysed the reads in MiXCR, keeping a single row per CDR3 protein. This table has under 750 distinct CDR3 sequences, 10% to 13% appearing once. Four subsets defined by PD-1 and/or TIGIT were sorted from live CD3+CD8+TCRalphabeta+ cells. Sequenced material: CD8+ T cells from PBMCs, taken at baseline or after one month of anti-PD-1 therapy (not recorded which). The receptors here all came from a human donor with melanoma.

Of note for this clonotype: It may be a read error: a sequence one base away is much more abundant. The rearrangement joins TRBV7-6 to TRBJ2-7, with D possibly being TRBD1 (6 bases). Germline values: CDR1 SGHVS, CDR2 FNYEAQ. V gave up 1 base and J gave up 4 bases, with 11 bases separating them. This CDR3 comprises 14 residues. The CDR3 DNA reads as TGTGCCAGCAGCTTAGGGACAGAGTTATACGAGCAGTACTTC. This codes for CASSLGTELYEQYF.